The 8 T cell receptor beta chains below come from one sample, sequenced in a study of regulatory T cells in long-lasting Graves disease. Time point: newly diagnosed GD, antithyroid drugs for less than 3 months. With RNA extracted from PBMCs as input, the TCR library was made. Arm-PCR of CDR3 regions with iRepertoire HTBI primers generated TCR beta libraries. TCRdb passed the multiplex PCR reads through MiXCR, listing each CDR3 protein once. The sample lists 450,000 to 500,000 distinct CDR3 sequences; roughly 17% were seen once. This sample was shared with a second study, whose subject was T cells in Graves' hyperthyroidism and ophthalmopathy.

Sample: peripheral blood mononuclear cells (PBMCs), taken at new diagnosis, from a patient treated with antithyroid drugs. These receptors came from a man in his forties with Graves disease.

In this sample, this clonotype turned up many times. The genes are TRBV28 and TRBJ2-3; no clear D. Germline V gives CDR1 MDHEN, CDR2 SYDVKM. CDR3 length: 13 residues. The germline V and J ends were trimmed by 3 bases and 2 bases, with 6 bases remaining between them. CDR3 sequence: CASSFRTTDTQYF. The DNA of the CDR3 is TGTGCCAGCAGTTTTAGGACCACAGATACGCAGTATTTT.

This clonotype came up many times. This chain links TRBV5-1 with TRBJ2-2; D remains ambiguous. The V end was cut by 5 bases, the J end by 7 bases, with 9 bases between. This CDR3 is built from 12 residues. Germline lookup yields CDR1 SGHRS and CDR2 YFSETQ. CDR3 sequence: CASRIVRGELFF. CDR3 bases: TGCGCCAGCAGAATCGTACGCGGGGAGCTGTTTTTT.

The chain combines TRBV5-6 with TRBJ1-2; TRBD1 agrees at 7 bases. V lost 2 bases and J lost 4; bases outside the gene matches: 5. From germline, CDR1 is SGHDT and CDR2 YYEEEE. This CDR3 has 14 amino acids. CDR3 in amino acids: CASSLRQGGYGYTF. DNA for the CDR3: TGTGCCAGCAGCTTACGACAGGGCGGCTATGGCTACACCTTC.

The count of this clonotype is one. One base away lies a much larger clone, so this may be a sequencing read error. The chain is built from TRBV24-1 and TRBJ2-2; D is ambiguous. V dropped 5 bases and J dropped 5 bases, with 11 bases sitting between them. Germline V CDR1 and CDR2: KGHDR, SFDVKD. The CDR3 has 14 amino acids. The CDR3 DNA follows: TGTGCCACCAGTGCAACTAAAACTACCGGGGAGCTGTTTTTT. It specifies CATSATKTTGELFF.

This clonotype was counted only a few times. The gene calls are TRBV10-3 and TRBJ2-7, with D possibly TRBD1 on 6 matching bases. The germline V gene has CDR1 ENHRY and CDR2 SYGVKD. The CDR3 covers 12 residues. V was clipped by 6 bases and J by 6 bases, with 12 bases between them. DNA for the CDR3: TGTGCCATCAGCTGGACAGTGGGCGAGCAGTACTTC. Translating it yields CAISWTVGEQYF.

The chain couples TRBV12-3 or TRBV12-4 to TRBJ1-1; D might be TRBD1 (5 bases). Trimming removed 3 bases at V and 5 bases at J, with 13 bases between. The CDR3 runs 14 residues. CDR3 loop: CASSFGAVVTEAFF. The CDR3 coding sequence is TGTGCCAGCAGTTTCGGGGCCGTGGTAACTGAAGCTTTCTTT.

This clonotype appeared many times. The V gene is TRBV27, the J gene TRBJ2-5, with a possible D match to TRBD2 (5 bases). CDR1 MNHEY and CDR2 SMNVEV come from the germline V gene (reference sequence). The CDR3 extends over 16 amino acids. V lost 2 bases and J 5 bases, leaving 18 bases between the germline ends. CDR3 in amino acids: CASSLDPDPGKETQYF. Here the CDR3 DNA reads TGTGCCAGCAGTTTAGACCCGGACCCCGGGAAGGAGACCCAGTACTTC.

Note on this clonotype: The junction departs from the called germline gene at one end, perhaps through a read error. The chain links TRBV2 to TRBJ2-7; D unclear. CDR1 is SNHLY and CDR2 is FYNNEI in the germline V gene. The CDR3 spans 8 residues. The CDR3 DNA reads TGTGCCAGCAGTCCGAATCACTTC. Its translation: CASSPNHF.